One T cell receptor beta chain is described in this entry. Its antigen is currently not known. The input lacks base qualities; no much larger clone sits a single base away. RNA was extracted using the RNeasy kit, and about 0.45 to 1 ug of the RNA was reverse transcribed with random hexamers. TCR beta CDR3 regions were amplified with the immunoSEQ multiplex PCR assay covering 54 Vbeta and 13 Jbeta segments. Bias from PCR amplification was corrected by using a synthetic template baseline for primer optimization and for computational correction. Turning to the authors' computational methods: Reads were annotated to V, D and J genes per IMGT and analyzed with immunoSEQ Analyzer, keeping only productive sequences. Clonality was computed as one minus Shannon entropy normalized by log2 of the number of productive unique sequences. Public and private clones were assessed among the 100 most prevalent clones of each patient and control. Susac-specific clones were defined as absent from healthy and MS cohorts, 1052 published viral clones and other ImmuneACCESS disease sequences. In TCRdb, the public reads were trimmed at Q25 with fastp and aligned with MiXCR, with productive beta chains retained. Merged by CDR3 protein, the rows form single entries marked with the most common genes and DNA. The V and J calls shown here were made by TCRdb, not taken from the authors' results. The sample yields 200,000 or so distinct CDR3 sequences; approximately 96% were counted once. About 0.093% of the sample comes from the top ten.

This entry comes from a study of CD8 T cells in Susac syndrome (dated by TCRdb to between 2018 and 2021). General notes on the study: Repertoire sequencing was used to test whether CD8+ T cell activation and differentiation in Susac syndrome was antigen driven.

Peripheral blood CD8+ and CD4+ T cells from healthy donors, Susac syndrome patients and multiple sclerosis patients were profiled by high-throughput TCR beta sequencing. Treatment-naive patients with stable or active relapsing-remitting disease fulfilling revised McDonald criteria were used as multiple sclerosis controls. Bulk CD8+ and CD4+ T cells were purified by magnetic negative isolation, whereas CD8+ TEMRA cells were enriched by FACS. Blood was collected in EDTA tubes and processed within 24 hours, with PBMCs isolated through density gradient centrifugation. PBMCs intended for TCR sequencing were cryopreserved in liquid nitrogen and were subsequently thawed in a 37 degrees C water bath. The sorted or isolated CD4+, CD8+ and CD8+ TEMRA cells had a purity of 90% or higher. The junction shows trimming of 1 base on V and 10 bases on J, and the gene matches do not reach 3 bases of it. The CDR3 holds 11 amino acids from the cysteine to the phenylalanine. The sequence is cut down to CDR3 DNA, 33 bases in frame from base 1. Reading the germline V gene (reference sequence) gives CDR1 GTSNPN and CDR2 SVGIG.

General study outcomes and caveats: The study acknowledged that relatively few individuals were included in the TCR sequencing and HLA analysis.

This chain is built from TRBV30 and TRBJ1-1; 7 bases in the middle match TRBD1. The sequenced material came from CD4+ T cells from PBMCs. The source of this sequence is a human donor with multiple sclerosis. At the DNA level, the sequence is TGTGCCTGGAGTGCAGGGGGAAGAGCTTTCTTT. It is translated as CAWSAGGRAFF.